The 3 T cell receptor beta chains given below trace back to one sample, sequenced in a study of blood T cell repertoires in COVID-19. Only in-frame clones appear in the TCRdb table, and some are missing; sequencing was by immunoSEQ multiplex PCR. The sample has under 80,000 clones; 76% are singletons. Sequencing input: peripheral blood. These receptor sequences come from a man between 60 and 70 years old with COVID-19, enrolled during active disease.

The chain couples TRBV7-3 to TRBJ2-1; 9 bases are shared with TRBD1. Unmatched junction bases numbered 8, after V lost 5 bases and J lost 6 bases. From germline, CDR1 is SGHTA and CDR2 FQGTGA. This CDR3 region has 15 residues. CDR3 protein: CASSPIQGARNEQFF. The CDR3 region has the DNA TGTGCCAGCAGCCCTATACAGGGGGCTCGCAATGAGCAGTTCTTC.

The chain carries TRBV5-6 and TRBJ2-1; TRBD2 matches 7 bases. The V gene end was trimmed by 2 bases and the J gene end by 7 bases; junction bases not matched to a gene: 0. CDR1 is SGHDT, CDR2 YYEEEE, per germline. This CDR3 has 12 amino acids. The CDR3 region is CASSFSGNEQFF. The CDR3 region has the DNA TGTGCCAGCAGCTTTAGCGGGAATGAGCAGTTCTTC. Combining the CDR3 with reference TRBV5-6 and TRBJ2-1 gives the whole variable domain DAGVTQSPTHLIKTRGQQVTLRCSPKSGHDTVSWYQQALGQGPQFIFQYYEEEERQRGNFPDRFSGHQFPNYSSELNVNALLLGDSALYLCASSFSGNEQFFGPGTRLTVL.

The chain is built from TRBV5-1 and TRBJ2-2; D is perhaps TRBD2 (5 bases). V lost 0 bases and J 0 bases, leaving 9 bases between the germline ends. This CDR3 has 16 residues. In germline, CDR1 is SGHRS, CDR2 YFSETQ. The CDR3 spells CASSLAQRANTGELFF. As DNA, the CDR3 is TGCGCCAGCAGCTTGGCCCAGAGGGCGAACACCGGGGAGCTGTTTTTT.